This T cell receptor (beta chain) was profiled in a study of blood T cells in healthy people across ages. This clonotype was seen more than once but under ten times. A sample-barcoded 5' primer and a J-beta primer mix were used in a second PCR of about 6 to 11 cycles. TCRdb passed the 5' RACE reads through MiXCR, listing each CDR3 protein once. The sample carries roughly 1,500,000 distinct CDR3 sequences, about 31% recorded once. V was cut by 0 bases and J by 2 bases, with 7 bases left in between. This CDR3 region has 13 residues. The germline CDR1 and CDR2 sequences are DFQATT and SNEGSKA (reference sequence).

V is TRBV20-1 and J is TRBJ2-5, with D hard to call. Sequenced sample: blood. This receptor was identified in a woman aged 25 to 39 in good health. CDR3 nucleotide sequence: TGCAGTGCTAGAGACGTCTTACAAGAGACCCAGTACTTC. Amino acid sequence: CSARDVLQETQYF.